A selection of T cell receptor beta chains follows, all from one sample in a study of blood T cell repertoires in COVID-19. Here immunoSEQ multiplex PCR was the method, and the copy in TCRdb shows in-frame clones only, minus some. The sample gives some 270,000 clones, 75% to 90% of which show up once; roughly 4.3% is in the top ten. What was sequenced was PBMCs or T cells enriched from blood (not recorded which). These receptors originate from a woman aged 25 to 45 who had recovered from COVID-19. Both conserved end residues are part of each CDR3. Each record gives: V gene, D gene, J gene, clone size, CDR3 protein, CDR3 DNA. The D gene is left open where the match is weak. Clone size is shown for a subset of rows, as once, few, many or a class of expanded clone.

v_call: TRBV18; d_call: -; j_call: TRBJ1-2; clone_size: -; cdr3_aa: CASSPPGATNYGYTF; cdr3_nt: TGTGCCAGCTCACCACCGGGAGCTACTAACTATGGCTACACCTTC
v_call: TRBV6-1; d_call: -; j_call: TRBJ1-5; clone_size: -; cdr3_aa: CASSETTLSNQPQHF; cdr3_nt: TGTGCCAGCAGTGAAACGACACTTAGCAATCAGCCCCAGCATTTT
v_call: TRBV2; d_call: TRBD1; j_call: TRBJ1-6; clone_size: -; cdr3_aa: CASSVQGQPNSPLHF; cdr3_nt: TGTGCCAGCAGTGTTCAGGGACAGCCTAATTCACCCCTCCACTTT
v_call: TRBV3-1/TRBV3-2; d_call: -; j_call: TRBJ1-1; clone_size: -; cdr3_aa: CASSKMGRERAQAFF; cdr3_nt: TGTGCCAGCAGCAAGATGGGCAGGGAAAGGGCTCAAGCTTTCTTT
v_call: TRBV24-1; d_call: TRBD1; j_call: TRBJ1-5; clone_size: -; cdr3_aa: CATSLGGPSNQPQHF; cdr3_nt: TGTGCCACCAGTTTAGGGGGCCCTTCCAATCAGCCCCAGCATTTT
v_call: TRBV7-9; d_call: TRBD1; j_call: TRBJ1-6; clone_size: once; cdr3_aa: CASSLSPQGPRGSPLHF; cdr3_nt: TGTGCCAGCAGCTTATCCCCACAGGGGCCACGGGGTTCACCCCTCCACTTT
v_call: TRBV28; d_call: -; j_call: TRBJ1-4; clone_size: -; cdr3_aa: CASSLVTGVSEKLFF; cdr3_nt: TGTGCCAGCAGTCTAGTAACGGGGGTTAGCGAAAAACTGTTTTTT
v_call: TRBV27; d_call: -; j_call: TRBJ1-6; clone_size: -; cdr3_aa: CASSFATSGGNSPLHF; cdr3_nt: TGTGCCAGCAGTTTCGCCACCTCCGGAGGTAATTCACCCCTCCACTTT
v_call: TRBV27; d_call: TRBD2; j_call: TRBJ2-5; clone_size: -; cdr3_aa: CASSGLAGGSGETQYF; cdr3_nt: TGTGCCAGCAGCGGACTAGCGGGGGGGTCGGGGGAGACCCAGTACTTC
v_call: TRBV9; d_call: TRBD1; j_call: TRBJ1-4; clone_size: -; cdr3_aa: CASSPTGDDEKLFF; cdr3_nt: TGTGCCAGCAGCCCGACAGGGGATGATGAAAAACTGTTTTTT
v_call: TRBV7-9; d_call: TRBD1; j_call: TRBJ1-2; clone_size: -; cdr3_aa: CASSLGTGILDGYTF; cdr3_nt: TGTGCCAGCAGCCTGGGGACAGGGATCTTGGATGGCTACACCTTC
v_call: TRBV7-9; d_call: -; j_call: TRBJ2-7; clone_size: -; cdr3_aa: CASSSRQSSYEQYF; cdr3_nt: TGTGCCAGCAGTTCTAGACAGTCCTCCTACGAGCAGTACTTC
v_call: TRBV7-8; d_call: -; j_call: TRBJ2-2; clone_size: -; cdr3_aa: CASSRILENTGELFF; cdr3_nt: TGTGCCAGCAGCCGGATCCTAGAGAACACCGGGGAGCTGTTTTTT
v_call: TRBV7-6; d_call: -; j_call: TRBJ2-7; clone_size: -; cdr3_aa: CASSLDEVVSDEQYF; cdr3_nt: TGTGCCAGCAGCTTAGATGAGGTGGTTAGCGACGAGCAGTACTTC
v_call: TRBV15; d_call: TRBD2; j_call: TRBJ2-1; clone_size: -; cdr3_aa: CATSKGTGGRNEQFF; cdr3_nt: TGTGCCACCAGCAAGGGAACGGGGGGAAGGAATGAGCAGTTCTTC
v_call: TRBV10-3; d_call: TRBD1; j_call: TRBJ1-1; clone_size: -; cdr3_aa: CAISAGGVLDTEAFF; cdr3_nt: TGTGCCATCAGTGCAGGGGGAGTATTAGACACTGAAGCTTTCTTT
v_call: TRBV7-9; d_call: -; j_call: TRBJ2-2; clone_size: -; cdr3_aa: CASSFSTRPGELFF; cdr3_nt: TGTGCCAGCAGCTTCTCTACTAGGCCCGGGGAGCTGTTTTTT
v_call: TRBV6-4; d_call: TRBD2; j_call: TRBJ2-1; clone_size: once; cdr3_aa: CASSEAGGYNEQFF; cdr3_nt: TGTGCCAGCAGTGAAGCGGGGGGTTACAATGAGCAGTTCTTC
v_call: TRBV7-8; d_call: TRBD1; j_call: TRBJ1-1; clone_size: few; cdr3_aa: CASSWDRGLTEAFF; cdr3_nt: TGTGCCAGCAGCTGGGACAGGGGGCTAACTGAAGCTTTCTTT
v_call: TRBV27; d_call: TRBD2; j_call: TRBJ2-1; clone_size: -; cdr3_aa: CASSLRASGWIDEQFF; cdr3_nt: TGTGCCAGCAGTTTAAGGGCTAGCGGGTGGATCGATGAGCAGTTCTTC
v_call: TRBV6-2/TRBV6-3; d_call: -; j_call: TRBJ2-1; clone_size: -; cdr3_aa: CASSYGRTNEQFF; cdr3_nt: TGTGCCAGCAGTTACGGCAGAACGAATGAGCAGTTCTTC
v_call: TRBV25-1; d_call: -; j_call: TRBJ1-6; clone_size: -; cdr3_aa: CASSESLQGKKSPLHF; cdr3_nt: TGTGCCAGCAGTGAGTCCCTCCAGGGAAAGAAATCACCCCTCCACTTT
v_call: TRBV6-5; d_call: -; j_call: TRBJ1-1; clone_size: -; cdr3_aa: CASGGGSTEAFF; cdr3_nt: TGTGCCTCTGGCGGGGGGAGCACTGAAGCTTTCTTT
v_call: TRBV28; d_call: TRBD1; j_call: TRBJ1-4; clone_size: -; cdr3_aa: CASNRDSGNEKLFF; cdr3_nt: TGTGCCAGCAACAGGGACAGCGGTAATGAAAAACTGTTTTTT
v_call: TRBV30; d_call: -; j_call: TRBJ1-1; clone_size: -; cdr3_aa: CAWREAWTEGGFF; cdr3_nt: TGTGCCTGGAGAGAAGCTTGGACTGAGGGAGGTTTCTTT
v_call: TRBV30; d_call: TRBD1; j_call: TRBJ1-5; clone_size: -; cdr3_aa: CAWSKQGGQPQHF; cdr3_nt: TGTGCCTGGAGTAAACAGGGGGGCCAGCCCCAGCATTTT
v_call: TRBV7-9; d_call: -; j_call: TRBJ1-5; clone_size: -; cdr3_aa: CASSLGASNQPQHF; cdr3_nt: TGTGCCAGCAGCTTAGGGGCTAGCAATCAGCCCCAGCATTTT
v_call: TRBV7-9; d_call: -; j_call: TRBJ1-3; clone_size: -; cdr3_aa: CASSRGLGESGNTIYF; cdr3_nt: TGTGCCAGCAGCCGTGGACTTGGGGAGTCTGGAAACACCATATATTTT
v_call: TRBV13; d_call: -; j_call: TRBJ2-7; clone_size: -; cdr3_aa: CASSSPPQAATYEQYF; cdr3_nt: TGTGCCAGCAGCTCTCCTCCGCAGGCCGCAACCTACGAGCAGTACTTC
v_call: TRBV19; d_call: -; j_call: TRBJ2-7; clone_size: -; cdr3_aa: CASSIDRRFGEQYF; cdr3_nt: TGTGCCAGTAGTATCGACAGGAGGTTCGGCGAGCAGTACTTC
v_call: TRBV6-4; d_call: -; j_call: TRBJ2-6; clone_size: once; cdr3_aa: CASKEGLSGANVLTF; cdr3_nt: TGTGCCAGCAAGGAGGGGCTCTCTGGGGCCAACGTCCTGACTTTC
v_call: TRBV5-4; d_call: TRBD1; j_call: TRBJ1-1; clone_size: -; cdr3_aa: CASSLVEWTGIDPEAFF; cdr3_nt: TGTGCCAGCAGCTTGGTGGAATGGACAGGTATTGATCCTGAAGCTTTCTTT
v_call: TRBV7-9; d_call: TRBD1; j_call: TRBJ2-6; clone_size: few; cdr3_aa: CASSQPGGSGANVLTF; cdr3_nt: TGTGCCAGCTCTCAACCAGGGGGCTCTGGGGCCAACGTCCTGACTTTC
v_call: TRBV10-1; d_call: TRBD2; j_call: TRBJ2-1; clone_size: few; cdr3_aa: CASSEWRLAGGTEQFF; cdr3_nt: TGCGCCAGCAGTGAATGGCGCCTAGCGGGGGGCACTGAGCAGTTCTTC
v_call: TRBV3-1/TRBV3-2; d_call: -; j_call: TRBJ1-1; clone_size: -; cdr3_aa: CASSQARSGRTEAFF; cdr3_nt: TGTGCCAGCAGCCAAGCGCGGAGTGGAAGGACTGAAGCTTTCTTT
v_call: TRBV5-6; d_call: TRBD1; j_call: TRBJ1-6; clone_size: -; cdr3_aa: CASSSGTGNSPLHF; cdr3_nt: TGTGCCAGCAGCTCGGGGACAGGGAACTCACCCCTCCACTTT
v_call: TRBV28; d_call: TRBD1; j_call: TRBJ2-7; clone_size: -; cdr3_aa: CASSSPGQRSYEQYF; cdr3_nt: TGTGCCAGCAGTTCCCCGGGACAGCGATCCTACGAGCAGTACTTC
v_call: TRBV18; d_call: TRBD1; j_call: TRBJ1-6; clone_size: -; cdr3_aa: CASSPARGRGVTPLHF; cdr3_nt: TGTGCCAGCTCACCGGCGAGGGGGCGCGGGGTGACACCCCTCCACTTT
v_call: TRBV7-2; d_call: -; j_call: TRBJ1-1; clone_size: many; cdr3_aa: CASSLQVVNTEAFF; cdr3_nt: TGTGCCAGCAGCTTACAGGTTGTGAACACTGAAGCTTTCTTT
v_call: TRBV6-5; d_call: TRBD1; j_call: TRBJ1-2; clone_size: -; cdr3_aa: CASSYSGDRVRSGYTF; cdr3_nt: TGTGCCAGCAGTTACTCGGGTGACAGGGTTAGATCTGGCTACACCTTC
v_call: TRBV7-2; d_call: -; j_call: TRBJ2-4; clone_size: -; cdr3_aa: CASSLTGVNIQYF; cdr3_nt: TGTGCCAGCAGCTTAACCGGGGTAAACATTCAGTACTTC
v_call: TRBV7-9; d_call: -; j_call: TRBJ2-1; clone_size: -; cdr3_aa: CASSSEYYNEQFF; cdr3_nt: TGTGCCAGCAGCTCCGAGTACTACAATGAGCAGTTCTTC
v_call: TRBV19; d_call: -; j_call: TRBJ1-5; clone_size: -; cdr3_aa: CASSIEQRNQPQHF; cdr3_nt: TGTGCCAGTAGTATAGAACAGCGGAATCAGCCCCAGCATTTT
v_call: TRBV28; d_call: -; j_call: TRBJ1-1; clone_size: -; cdr3_aa: CASSPPGVNTEAFF; cdr3_nt: TGTGCCAGCAGTCCCCCAGGGGTGAACACTGAAGCTTTCTTT
v_call: TRBV28; d_call: TRBD1; j_call: TRBJ1-5; clone_size: -; cdr3_aa: CASSRDRAVNQPQHF; cdr3_nt: TGTGCCAGCTCTCGGGACAGAGCGGTAAATCAGCCCCAGCATTTT
v_call: TRBV6-5; d_call: -; j_call: TRBJ1-5; clone_size: -; cdr3_aa: CASSRLPNSNQPQHF; cdr3_nt: TGTGCCAGCAGTCGACTTCCTAATAGCAATCAGCCCCAGCATTTT
v_call: TRBV28; d_call: TRBD1; j_call: TRBJ1-5; clone_size: once; cdr3_aa: CASSATGAGAGNQPQHF; cdr3_nt: TGTGCCAGCAGTGCTACAGGGGCCGGCGCAGGCAATCAGCCCCAGCATTTT
v_call: TRBV21-1; d_call: -; j_call: TRBJ2-7; clone_size: few; cdr3_aa: CASSKGGQPYEQYF; cdr3_nt: TGTGCCAGCAGCAAAGGAGGACAGCCTTACGAGCAGTACTTC